This T cell receptor beta chain was identified during a study of shared clonotypes between healthy human individuals. Broader study findings: Some clonotypes were shared by all four sorted-subset donors, while others were not shared. The non-shared ones had lower generation probabilities than the shared ones. A handful of donors held 5% to 5.5% of naive CD4 clonotypes in common. Rarefaction showed sorted-subset sequencing was incomplete despite large depth.

In this sample, this clone turned up a few times. Antigen unknown. Other DNA sequences in this sample translate to the same CDR3. The V and J ends lost 5 bases and 1 base, in that order; junction bases with no gene match: 1. Germline loops: CDR1 SEHNR, CDR2 FQNEAQ (reference sequence). CDR3 length equals 15 residues. Sorted subsets were amplified in replicate PCRs using around 220 ng DNA, some 31,000 T cell genomes. The repertoire was sequenced with immunoSEQ multiplex PCR; TCRdb's copy has only in-frame clones and lacks some. The sample carries about 2.4 million clones, roughly 92% recorded once. This chain links TRBV7-9 with TRBJ2-3; 12 bases align to TRBD2. Input material: naive CD4+ T cells sorted from blood. Subset: CD45RA+ positively selected. This TCR came from a man aged 18 to 35 in good health. CDR3 coding DNA: TGTGCCAGCAGCCGGACTAGCGGGGGCACAGATACGCAGTATTTT. Its translation: CASSRTSGGTDTQYF.